This T cell receptor beta chain was sequenced during a study of T-cell reconstitution after alpha-beta-depleted transplantation in children. Comments on this clonotype: Antigen specificity is unknown.

Overall study results and limits: Some patients showed high day-60 TCRbeta diversity, which derived from surviving recipient T cells and thymic progenitors. Expanded graft clones, several hundred of them, were reportedly the source of alpha-beta T cells about two months after transplant. T-cell counts and diversity were attributed mostly to newly produced T cells one year after transplant.

A library of TCRbeta sequences, prepared with unique molecular identifiers, was generated. TCRdb itself ran the PCR reads through MiXCR, one entry per CDR3 protein. The sample holds 95,000 to 120,000 distinct CDR3 sequences, approximately 6.4% seen once. Trimming removed 5 bases at V and 8 bases at J, with 9 bases between. This CDR3 has 11 amino acids. Germline V gene sequence: CDR1 SGHTA, CDR2 FQGNSA. This sequence was found in a male patient between 2 and 9 years old who had a stem cell transplant for acute lymphoblastic leukemia, so the T cells may come from the graft donor. This sequence joins TRBV7-2 and TRBJ1-2; no firm D call. This specimen was PBMCs, mostly from graft donor cells, taken 360 days after TCRalphabeta/CD19-depleted stem cell transplant. The CDR3 DNA is TGTGCCAGCAGCCAACACGTGGGCTACACCTTC. Protein product: CASSQHVGYTF.